One and the same sample provided the 18 T cell receptor beta chains below, sequenced in a study of blood T cell repertoires in COVID-19. Profiled with immunoSEQ multiplex PCR; TCRdb holds only in-frame clones, not every one. The table has over 70,000 clones, roughly 90% seen once; the top ten hold over 15%. The sample taken for sequencing was peripheral blood. The origin of the receptors is a human donor in a cohort sampled during active COVID-19.

This clone came up once. The chain has TRBV11-2 and TRBJ1-1; D is undetermined. Per the germline V gene, CDR1 is SGHAT and CDR2 is FQNNGV. V was clipped by 5 bases and J by 4 bases, with 11 bases between them. The CDR3 has 13 residues. In DNA form, the CDR3 reads TGTGCCAGCAGCCCTCCCCCGGGCACTGAAGCTTTCTTT. As protein: CASSPPPGTEAFF.

The gene calls are TRBV14 and TRBJ1-2, with D unresolved. Trimming removed 4 bases at V and 4 bases at J, with 16 bases between. Germline loops: CDR1 SGHDN, CDR2 FVKESK. The CDR3 length is 15 residues. CDR3 amino acids: CASSPPKDRVYGYTF. The DNA for the CDR3 is TGTGCCAGCAGCCCCCCAAAAGATCGGGTCTATGGCTACACCTTC.

The chain carries TRBV29-1 and TRBJ1-2; TRBD1 aligns across 7 bases. Germline values: CDR1 SQVTM, CDR2 ANQGSEA. This CDR3 is built from 14 residues. J gave up 4 bases and V 2 bases, and 7 bases lay outside the gene matches. As DNA, the CDR3 is TGCAGCGTTGAACCACCCGGACAGGTCTATGGCTACACCTTC. Translation gives CSVEPPGQVYGYTF. Drawing the rest from reference TRBV29-1 and TRBJ1-2, the complete variable domain is SAVISQKPSRDICQRGTSLTIQCQVDSQVTMMFWYRQQPGQSLTLIATANQGSEATYESGFVIDKFPISRPNLTFSTLTVSNMSPEDSSIYLCSVEPPGQVYGYTFGSGTRLTVV.

This clone appeared a single time. This chain uses TRBV7-8 with TRBJ2-7; D might be TRBD2 (6 bases). The ends were cut back, 0 bases at V and 2 bases at J, with 11 bases in the middle. The CDR3 contains 15 residues. Germline CDR1 is SGHVS and CDR2 is FQNEAQ. Written as DNA, the CDR3 is TGTGCCAGCAGCTTAGCCCCCGGGAGCCCCTACGAGCAGTACTTC. Translated, it gives CASSLAPGSPYEQYF. The full variable domain, with the rest looked up from reference TRBV7-8 and TRBJ2-7, is GAGVSQSPRYKVAKRGQDVALRCDPISGHVSLFWYQQALGQGPEFLTYFQNEAQLDKSGLPSDRFFAERPEGSVSTLKIQRTQQEDSAVYLCASSLAPGSPYEQYFGPGTRLTVT.

J is TRBJ2-7 and V is TRBV21-1; the D call of TRBD2 is as the table states it, not checked on the DNA. TRBV21-1 is a listed pseudogene. The CDR3 extends over 24 amino acids. CDR3 nucleotides: TGTGCCAGCAGCACGTCGGGTCGTTGGTTGTTCCCTAGCGGAATGAAAAGTGGGATCTACGAGCAGTACTTC. Protein: CASSTSGRWLFPSGMKSGIYEQYF.

The rearrangement links TRBV30 to TRBJ2-5, with TRBD2 identical over 9 bases. Looked up from germline, CDR1 is GTSNPN and CDR2 is SVGIG (reference sequence). This CDR3 contains 15 residues. V shed 1 base, J shed 0 bases, and the junction held 3 bases outside the gene matches. The CDR3 region has the DNA TGTGCCTGGAGTGCAGGACTAGCGTACCAAGAGACCCAGTACTTC. Translated, it gives CAWSAGLAYQETQYF.

The gene calls are TRBV28 and TRBJ1-2; a weak D match, TRBD1 (5 bases). The CDR3 is 14 residues long. Between the trimmed V and J ends, which lost 5 bases and 7 bases, there was a span of 17 bases. The germline V gene encodes CDR1 MDHEN and CDR2 SYDVKM. CDR3 loop: CASSTQGGGGGYTF. CDR3 coding DNA: TGTGCCAGCAGTACCCAGGGAGGCGGGGGTGGCTACACCTTC.

The sample holds a few counts of this clone. V usage is TRBV3-1 (or the pseudogene TRBV3-2) and J usage is TRBJ2-5, with TRBD2 matching over 10 bases. This CDR3 has 17 residues. Unmatched junction bases numbered 7, after V lost 2 bases and J lost 1 base. Germline V gene sequence: CDR1 LGHDT, CDR2 YNNKEL (reference sequence). The CDR3 DNA reads as TGTGCCAGCAGCCAATACGTGGAGCGGGGGGGCCAAGAGACCCAGTACTTC. It codes for CASSQYVERGGQETQYF.

The chain combines TRBV7-9 with TRBJ2-5; TRBD2 agrees at 10 bases. V dropped 4 bases and J dropped 6; count of bases not matched to a gene: 11. CDR1 is SEHNR and CDR2 is FQNEAQ in the germline V gene (reference sequence). This CDR3 is 16 amino acids long. CDR3 in DNA: TGTGCCAGCAGCTATCTAGCGGGAGAGGCGGTAAAGACCCAGTACTTC. It codes for CASSYLAGEAVKTQYF.

The chain uses TRBV28 and TRBJ2-5; 10 nucleotides agree with TRBD1. The CDR3 has 16 residues. V gave up 3 bases and J gave up 4 bases; unmatched junction bases: 8. Germline V lookup: CDR1 MDHEN, CDR2 SYDVKM. CDR3 amino acids: CASSFPGQGGSETQYF. The CDR3 bases are TGTGCCAGCAGTTTCCCAGGACAGGGGGGTTCAGAGACCCAGTACTTC.

This clone appeared many times. The rearrangement joins TRBV6-2 or TRBV6-3 to TRBJ1-2; D not resolved. The CDR3 consists of 11 residues. V lost 5 bases, J lost 8 bases, and 9 bases lay in between. Germline V gene data show CDR1 as MNHEY and CDR2 as SVGEGT. The DNA of the CDR3 is TGTGCCAGCAGTCCGTCGTTAGGCTACACCTTC. Translated, it gives CASSPSLGYTF.

The genes are TRBV18 and TRBJ2-5; 7 bases are shared with TRBD1. This CDR3 contains 13 residues. Germline V lookup: CDR1 KGHSH, CDR2 LQKENI. J was trimmed by 2 bases and V by 4 bases; bases with no gene match: 1. CDR3 coding DNA: TGTGCCAGCTCACGGGACAGACAAGAGACCCAGTACTTC. Protein sequence: CASSRDRQETQYF.

As for this clone: Relative to the germline gene, one junction end is altered; a read error may explain this. The chain links TRBV5-1 to TRBJ2-1; 10 nucleotides align to TRBD1. This CDR3 is built from 14 residues. Germline assignment: CDR1 SGHRS and CDR2 YFSETQ. DNA for the CDR3: TGCGCCAGTTCGACAGGGGGCTCCAACAATGAGCAGTTCTTC. This sequence encodes CASSTGGSNNEQFF.

V and J are TRBV28 and TRBJ2-7, with 9 bases lining up with TRBD1. From germline, CDR1 is MDHEN and CDR2 SYDVKM. This CDR3 region has 15 residues. V was clipped by 5 bases and J by 3 bases; unmatched bases: 8. CDR3 nucleotide sequence: TGTGCCAGCAGTCGACCGGGACAGGGTAACTACGAGCAGTACTTC. Translation gives CASSRPGQGNYEQYF.

The table lists this clone with a few counts. The rearrangement links TRBV9 to TRBJ1-1; D might be TRBD1 (5 bases). CDR1 and CDR2 (germline): SGDLS, YYNGEE. The V end lost 4 bases, the J end lost 4 bases, and 17 bases lay between the germline ends. This CDR3 contains 15 residues. DNA of the CDR3: TGTGCCAGCAGCCCAAAGGACCAGGGCGGCACTGAAGCTTTCTTT. Residues: CASSPKDQGGTEAFF.

A remark on this clone: One junction end does not reproduce the germline sequence, and a read error may be involved. The rearrangement uses TRBV2 and TRBJ1-1; TRBD1 matches 8 bases. CDR1 SNHLY and CDR2 FYNNEI come from the germline V gene. This CDR3 comprises 8 residues. DNA of the CDR3: TGTGCCATCGGCAGGGGGCTCTGG. As protein: CAIGRGLW.

V usage is TRBV5-5 and J usage is TRBJ2-7; a possible D gene is TRBD1 (5 bases). The CDR3 spans 13 residues. The germline CDR1 and CDR2 sequences are SGHKS and YYEKEE (reference sequence). Deletions cut 4 bases from V and 3 bases from J, with 11 bases between. The CDR3 loop is CASSSQGHYEQYF. CDR3 nucleotides: TGTGCCAGCAGCAGCCAGGGTCACTACGAGCAGTACTTC.

The V call is TRBV7-3, the J call TRBJ2-1; TRBD2 aligns across 7 bases. The CDR3 loop spans 15 amino acids. The germline gives CDR1 SGHTA, CDR2 FQGTGA. V gave up 5 bases and J gave up 3 bases; unmatched junction bases: 7. The CDR3 region is CASSRDPSGYNEQFF. DNA of the CDR3: TGTGCCAGCAGCCGTGACCCTAGCGGCTACAATGAGCAGTTCTTC.